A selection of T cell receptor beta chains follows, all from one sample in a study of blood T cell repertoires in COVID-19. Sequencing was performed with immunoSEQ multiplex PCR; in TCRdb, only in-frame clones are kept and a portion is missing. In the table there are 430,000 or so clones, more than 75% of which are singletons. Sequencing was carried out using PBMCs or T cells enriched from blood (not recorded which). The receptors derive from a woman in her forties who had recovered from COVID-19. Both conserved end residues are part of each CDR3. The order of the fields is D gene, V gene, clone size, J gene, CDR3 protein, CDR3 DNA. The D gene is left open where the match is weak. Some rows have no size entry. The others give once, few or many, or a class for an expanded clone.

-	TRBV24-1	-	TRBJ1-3	CATSDPAGTGNTIYF	TGTGCCACCAGTGATCCCGCCGGTACTGGAAACACCATATATTTT
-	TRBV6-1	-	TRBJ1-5	CASSDRDTNQPQHF	TGTGCCAGCAGTGACCGGGACACAAATCAGCCCCAGCATTTT
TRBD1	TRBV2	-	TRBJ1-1	CASARDRGNTEAFF	TGTGCCAGCGCCCGGGACAGGGGGAACACTGAAGCTTTCTTT
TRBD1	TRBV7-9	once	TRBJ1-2	CASSMAKGQGSYGYTF	TGTGCCAGCAGCATGGCGAAGGGACAGGGAAGCTATGGCTACACCTTC
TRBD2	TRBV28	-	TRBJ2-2	CASVGLAGGNTGELFF	TGTGCCTCGGTGGGACTAGCGGGAGGGAACACCGGGGAGCTGTTTTTT
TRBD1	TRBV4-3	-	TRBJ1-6	CASSQRTGDYNSPLHF	TGCGCCAGCAGCCAGAGGACAGGTGATTATAATTCACCCCTCCACTTT
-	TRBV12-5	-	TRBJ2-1	CASGLVLTANEQFF	TGTGCTAGTGGTTTGGTGCTCACTGCTAATGAGCAGTTCTTC
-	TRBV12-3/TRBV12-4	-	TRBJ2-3	CASTPSVSDTQYF	TGTGCCAGCACCCCCTCCGTATCAGATACGCAGTATTTT
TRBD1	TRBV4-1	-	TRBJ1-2	CASSQSTTGTGVGYTF	TGCGCCAGCAGCCAAAGTACCACCGGGACAGGAGTAGGCTACACCTTC
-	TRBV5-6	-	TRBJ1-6	CASSQASWALHF	TGTGCCAGCAGCCAGGCCTCTTGGGCCCTCCACTTT
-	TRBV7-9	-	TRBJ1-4	CASSPGQNNEKLFF	TGTGCCAGCAGCCCAGGACAGAATAATGAAAAACTGTTTTTT
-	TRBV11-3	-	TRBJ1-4	CASSSTGGGEKLFF	TGTGCCAGCAGCTCCACGGGCGGGGGGGAAAAACTGTTTTTT
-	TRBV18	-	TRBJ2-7	CASSPAGDSYEQYF	TGTGCCAGCTCACCGGCAGGGGACTCCTACGAGCAGTACTTC
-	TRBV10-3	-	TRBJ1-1	CAIRDRQNTEAFF	TGTGCCATCAGGGACAGACAAAACACTGAAGCTTTCTTT
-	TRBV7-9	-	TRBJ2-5	CASSQSDEGTQYF	TGTGCCAGCAGCCAGAGTGATGAGGGGACCCAGTACTTC
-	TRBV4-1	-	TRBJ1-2	CASSLRTDNYGYTF	TGCGCCAGCAGCCTACGGACAGACAACTATGGCTACACCTTC
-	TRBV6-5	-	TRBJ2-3	CASFQTVGNTQYF	TGTGCCTCCTTTCAGACAGTAGGAAATACGCAGTATTTT
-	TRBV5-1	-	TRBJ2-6	CASSPISSGANVLTF	TGCGCCAGCAGCCCTATTTCCTCTGGGGCCAACGTCCTGACTTTC
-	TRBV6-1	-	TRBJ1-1	CASSEFLNTEAFF	TGTGCCAGCAGTGAATTCTTGAACACTGAAGCTTTCTTT
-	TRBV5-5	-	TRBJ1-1	CASSLEPGGRKGNTEAFF	TGTGCCAGCAGCTTGGAGCCGGGGGGGCGGAAGGGGAACACTGAAGCTTTCTTT
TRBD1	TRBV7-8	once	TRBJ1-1	CASSLRNPGQGLNTEAFF	TGTGCCAGCAGCTTACGGAACCCGGGACAGGGACTGAACACTGAAGCTTTCTTT
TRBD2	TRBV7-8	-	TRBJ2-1	CASSAGVGGRLYNEQFF	TGTGCCAGCAGCGCAGGCGTCGGCGGGAGGCTGTACAATGAGCAGTTCTTC
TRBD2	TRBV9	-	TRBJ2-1	CASSPTSGRGGEQFF	TGTGCCAGCAGCCCTACTAGCGGGAGGGGGGGTGAGCAGTTCTTC
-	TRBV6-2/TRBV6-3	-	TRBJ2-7	CASSYLNTGLYEQYF	TGTGCCAGCAGTTACCTGAACACCGGGTTATACGAGCAGTACTTC
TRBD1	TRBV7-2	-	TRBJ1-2	CASSSQQGAPSGYTF	TGTGCCAGCAGCTCGCAACAGGGGGCCCCCTCTGGCTACACCTTC
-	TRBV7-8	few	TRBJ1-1	CASSMPPESREAFF	TGTGCCAGCAGCATGCCCCCGGAGTCCCGTGAAGCTTTCTTT
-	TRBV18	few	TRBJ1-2	CASSREAQAGGYTF	TGTGCCAGCTCAAGAGAAGCTCAAGCCGGTGGCTACACCTTC
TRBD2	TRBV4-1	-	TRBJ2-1	CASSQGRGGYNEQFF	TGCGCCAGCAGCCAAGGACGGGGGGGCTACAATGAGCAGTTCTTC
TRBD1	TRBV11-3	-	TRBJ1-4	CASSSIILSGGTNEKLFF	TGTGCCAGCAGCTCAATCATCCTCTCAGGGGGCACTAATGAAAAACTGTTTTTT
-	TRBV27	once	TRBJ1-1	CASSQTRMNTEAFF	TGTGCCAGCAGTCAAACCAGGATGAACACTGAAGCTTTCTTT
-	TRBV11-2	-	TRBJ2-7	CASSLSGSYEQYF	TGTGCCAGCAGCTTATCTGGGAGCTACGAGCAGTACTTC
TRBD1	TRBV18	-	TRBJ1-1	CASSILRSQGARTEAFF	TGTGCCAGCTCGATCCTGAGGTCGCAGGGGGCTCGAACTGAAGCTTTCTTT
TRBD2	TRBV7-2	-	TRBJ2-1	CASSLRSGFYNEQFF	TGTGCCAGCAGCTTGCGTAGCGGGTTCTACAATGAGCAGTTCTTC
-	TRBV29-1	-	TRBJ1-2	CSASDNNYGYTF	TGCAGCGCCTCGGACAATAACTATGGCTACACCTTC
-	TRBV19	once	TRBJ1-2	CASSINSGYGYTF	TGTGCCAGTAGTATTAACTCTGGCTATGGCTACACCTTC
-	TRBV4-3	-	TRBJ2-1	CASRPEALVTYNEQFF	TGCGCCAGCAGACCCGAGGCTCTAGTGACCTACAATGAGCAGTTCTTC
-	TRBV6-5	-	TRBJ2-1	CASRKPGTYNEQFF	TGTGCCAGCAGAAAACCAGGTACCTACAATGAGCAGTTCTTC
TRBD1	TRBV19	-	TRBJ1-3	CASSQGVGGNTIYF	TGTGCCAGTAGCCAGGGGGTCGGCGGAAACACCATATATTTT
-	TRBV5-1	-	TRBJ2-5	CASSVSGGGPTETQYF	TGCGCCAGCAGCGTATCCGGGGGAGGCCCCACGGAGACCCAGTACTTC
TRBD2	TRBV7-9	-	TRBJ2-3	CASSLASGSTDTQYF	TGTGCCAGCAGCTTAGCTAGCGGGAGCACAGATACGCAGTATTTT
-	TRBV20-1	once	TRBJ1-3	CSASRSGTGGNTIYF	TGCAGTGCTAGTCGCTCGGGTACAGGGGGAAACACCATATATTTT
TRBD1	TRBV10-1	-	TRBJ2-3	CASSGPGQGATDTQYF	TGCGCCAGCAGTGGCCCGGGACAGGGGGCGACAGATACGCAGTATTTT